A selection of T cell receptor beta chains follows, all from one sample in a study of blood T cell repertoires in COVID-19. Method: immunoSEQ multiplex PCR; TCRdb's copy keeps in-frame clones and lacks some. The sample records approximately 200,000 clones, approximately 81% being singletons. Specimen: peripheral blood. The origin of the receptors is a man aged 50 to 59 who had recovered from COVID-19. Both conserved end residues are trimmed from each CDR3.

v_call cdr3_aa
TRBV3-1/TRBV3-2 ASSQGTSSSEQY
TRBV30 AWSRGSAIYNEQF
TRBV7-2 ASSSQGFAEAF
TRBV6-5 ASSYSRYNEQF
TRBV28 ASYGTGGWYGYT
TRBV6-5 ASWNLAGGRETQY
TRBV28 ASSHPGTGPREQY
TRBV15 ATSRDRSSYEQY
TRBV3-1/TRBV3-2 ASSQEPGLAGGSYNEQF
TRBV3-1/TRBV3-2 ASSQGFGGQVYEQY
TRBV30 AWTGQGYAEAF
TRBV6-1 ASSENEDRGIYEQY
TRBV2 ASSSGSGDNEQF
TRBV19 ALPSTGVPNYGYT
TRBV11-2 ASSRSGGASYNEQF
TRBV11-2 ASSLVGGNTEAF
TRBV19 ASSIVAGGPDEQF
TRBV29-1 SVEVWNRGWNTGELF
TRBV27 ASSSGQGFGYT
TRBV14 ASSQVLAGAHEQY
TRBV2 ASREMGLAGETQY
TRBV6-1 ASSERTGEGQPQH